The rows below give T cell receptor beta chains drawn from one sample of a study of control samples from healthy donors and cancer patients. Sequenced by immunoSEQ multiplex PCR; TCRdb stores in-frame clones only, minus some. Among 140,000 or so clones listed, approximately 91% were seen once. The material sequenced was blood. These receptors were collected from a man under 40 in good health. Both conserved end residues are part of each CDR3. Fields, in order: CDR3 length, J gene, clone size, D gene, V gene, CDR3 protein, CDR3 DNA. A D gene is named only where the DNA matches it firmly. Size tells how often a clone was seen (once, few, many) or the class of an expanded clone, and some rows leave it out.

>16|TRBJ1-4|.|.|TRBV7-9
CASSPHDSSVIEKLFF
TGTGCCAGCAGCCCCCACGACAGTTCGGTTATTGAAAAACTGTTTTTT
>12|TRBJ2-7|.|.|TRBV6-5
CASSYSRGEQYF
TGTGCCAGCAGTTACTCGAGGGGGGAGCAGTACTTC
>13|TRBJ1-2|.|TRBD1|TRBV19
CASSFGQGDGYTF
TGTGCCAGTAGTTTCGGACAGGGCGATGGCTACACCTTC
>15|TRBJ2-7|.|TRBD1|TRBV9
CASSVAEGANYEQYF
TGTGCCAGCAGCGTAGCTGAGGGGGCCAACTACGAGCAGTACTTC
>10|TRBJ2-7|.|.|TRBV6-5
CASIRYEQYF
TGTGCCAGCATTCGTTACGAGCAGTACTTC
>16|TRBJ2-1|.|TRBD1|TRBV7-3
CASSTNRDSLFHEQFF
TGTGCCAGCAGCACCAACCGGGACAGCCTTTTCCATGAGCAGTTCTTC
>13|TRBJ2-1|.|.|TRBV7-2
CASSFGRDNEQFF
TGTGCCAGCAGCTTCGGACGCGACAATGAGCAGTTCTTC
>15|TRBJ2-2|few|.|TRBV18
CASSTTLDLAGELFF
TGTGCCAGCTCAACTACTCTAGATTTGGCCGGGGAGCTGTTTTTT
>15|TRBJ2-6|.|TRBD1|TRBV4-3
CASSPTGSGANVLTF
TGCGCCAGCAGCCCGACAGGGTCCGGGGCCAACGTCCTGACTTTC
>12|TRBJ2-1|.|TRBD1|TRBV29-1
CSANRGQNEQFF
TGCAGCGCAAACAGGGGGCAGAATGAGCAGTTCTTC
>16|TRBJ1-1|.|TRBD1|TRBV7-2
CASSQQGGGLNTEAFF
TGTGCCAGCAGCCAGCAGGGGGGGGGATTAAACACTGAAGCTTTCTTT
>13|TRBJ1-2|.|.|TRBV6-5
CASRGTGGDGYTF
TGTGCCAGCAGGGGAACAGGTGGGGATGGCTACACCTTC
>13|TRBJ2-1|.|.|TRBV12-3/TRBV12-4
CASTRLGLGEQFF
TGTGCCAGCACCCGACTAGGACTGGGTGAGCAGTTCTTC
>12|TRBJ1-1|.|.|TRBV3-1/TRBV3-2
CASSLRGTEAFF
TGTGCCAGCAGCCTCAGGGGCACTGAAGCTTTCTTT
>15|TRBJ2-3|.|TRBD1|TRBV11-2
CASSLGTGHTDTQYF
TGTGCCAGCAGCTTAGGGACAGGACACACAGATACGCAGTATTTT
>13|TRBJ1-5|.|.|TRBV27
CASSFGQNQPQHF
TGTGCCAGCAGTTTCGGCCAGAATCAGCCCCAGCATTTT
>13|TRBJ1-1|.|.|TRBV30
CAWRLQTNTEAFF
TGTGCCTGGAGGTTACAGACAAACACTGAAGCTTTCTTT
>14|TRBJ2-3|.|TRBD1|TRBV5-4
CASSSDRVADTQYF
TGTGCCAGCAGCTCGGACAGGGTTGCGGATACGCAGTATTTT
>13|TRBJ1-1|.|TRBD1|TRBV25-1
CASSEPGQGEAFF
TGTGCCAGCAGTGAACCCGGACAGGGTGAAGCTTTCTTT
>8|TRBJ2-2|.|.|TRBV28
CKAGELFF
TGTAAGGCCGGGGAGCTGTTTTTT
>18|TRBJ1-2|.|.|TRBV25-1
CASSEYPGGTAASGGYTF
TGTGCCAGCAGTGAATATCCGGGGGGGACCGCCGCCTCTGGGGGCTACACCTTC
>13|TRBJ2-7|.|TRBD2|TRBV7-2
CASSPRREGEQYF
TGTGCCAGCAGCCCCCGCAGGGAGGGCGAGCAGTACTTC
>13|TRBJ1-1|.|TRBD1|TRBV28
CASLGQGTTEAFF
TGTGCCAGCCTGGGACAGGGTACCACTGAAGCTTTCTTT
>18|TRBJ2-7|.|.|TRBV10-2
CASSAAINTEKETYEQYF
TGCGCCAGCAGTGCAGCCATTAATACCGAAAAAGAGACCTACGAGCAGTACTTC
>13|TRBJ2-1|.|.|TRBV9
CASSVGTDNEQFF
TGTGCCAGCAGCGTAGGAACGGACAATGAGCAGTTCTTC
>14|TRBJ2-2|.|.|TRBV3-1/TRBV3-2
CASSPNPGVGELFF
TGTGCCAGCAGCCCCAACCCCGGGGTCGGGGAGCTGTTTTTT
>13|TRBJ1-3|.|.|TRBV30
CAWTPKLWDTIYF
TGTGCCTGGACCCCTAAGCTCTGGGACACCATATATTTT
>17|TRBJ2-2|.|TRBD2|TRBV5-8
CASSPPGLAVTTGELFF
TGTGCCAGCAGCCCGCCTGGACTAGCGGTAACTACCGGGGAGCTGTTTTTT
>18|TRBJ2-7|.|TRBD1|TRBV16
CASSLLTGGKGQSYEQYF
TGTGCCAGCAGCCTCCTAACAGGGGGGAAGGGGCAATCCTACGAGCAGTACTTC
>13|TRBJ1-5|.|.|TRBV19
CASSITPSQPQHF
TGTGCCAGTAGTATAACCCCAAGCCAGCCCCAGCATTTT
>16|TRBJ1-1|.|.|TRBV5-6
CASSLFGGKGDTEAFF
TGTGCCAGCAGCTTGTTCGGGGGCAAAGGTGACACTGAAGCTTTCTTT
>12|TRBJ2-7|.|TRBD1|TRBV29-1
CSARDRGYEQYF
TGCAGCGCCCGGGACAGGGGCTACGAGCAGTACTTC